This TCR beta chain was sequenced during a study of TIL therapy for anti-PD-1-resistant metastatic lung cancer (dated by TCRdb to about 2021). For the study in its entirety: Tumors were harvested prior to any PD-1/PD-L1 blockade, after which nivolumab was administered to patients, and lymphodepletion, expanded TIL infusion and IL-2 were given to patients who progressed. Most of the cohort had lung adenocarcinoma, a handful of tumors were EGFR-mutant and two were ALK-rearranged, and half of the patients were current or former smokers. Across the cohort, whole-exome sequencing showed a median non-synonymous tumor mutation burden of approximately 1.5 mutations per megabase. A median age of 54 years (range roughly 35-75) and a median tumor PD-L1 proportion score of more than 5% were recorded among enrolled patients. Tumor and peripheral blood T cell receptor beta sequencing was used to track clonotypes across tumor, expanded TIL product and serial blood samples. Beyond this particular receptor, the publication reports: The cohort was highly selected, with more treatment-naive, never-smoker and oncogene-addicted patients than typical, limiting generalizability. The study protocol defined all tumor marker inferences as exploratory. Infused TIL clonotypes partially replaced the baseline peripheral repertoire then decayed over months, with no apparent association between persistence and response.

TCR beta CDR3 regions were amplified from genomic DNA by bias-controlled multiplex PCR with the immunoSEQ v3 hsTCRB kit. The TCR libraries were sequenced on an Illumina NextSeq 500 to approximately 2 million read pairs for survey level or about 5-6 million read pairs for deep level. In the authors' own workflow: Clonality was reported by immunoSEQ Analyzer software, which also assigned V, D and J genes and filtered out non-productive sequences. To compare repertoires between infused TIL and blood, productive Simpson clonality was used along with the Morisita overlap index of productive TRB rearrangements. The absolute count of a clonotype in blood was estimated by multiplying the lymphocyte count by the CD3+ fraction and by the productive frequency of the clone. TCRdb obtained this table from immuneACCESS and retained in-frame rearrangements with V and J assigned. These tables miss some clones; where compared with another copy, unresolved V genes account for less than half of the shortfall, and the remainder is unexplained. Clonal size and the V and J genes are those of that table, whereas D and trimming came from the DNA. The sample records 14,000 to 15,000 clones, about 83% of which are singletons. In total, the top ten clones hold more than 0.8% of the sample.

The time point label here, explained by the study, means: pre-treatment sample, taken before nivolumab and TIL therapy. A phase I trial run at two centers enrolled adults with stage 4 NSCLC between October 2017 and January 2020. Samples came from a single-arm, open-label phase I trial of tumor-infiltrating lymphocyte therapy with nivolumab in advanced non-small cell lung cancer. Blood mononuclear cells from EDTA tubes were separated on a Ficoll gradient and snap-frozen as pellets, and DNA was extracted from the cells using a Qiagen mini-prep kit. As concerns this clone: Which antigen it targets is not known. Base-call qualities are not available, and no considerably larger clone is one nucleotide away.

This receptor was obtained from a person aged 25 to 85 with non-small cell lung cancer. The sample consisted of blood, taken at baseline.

The CDR3 region: CAISEGTGVPEKLFF. The nucleotide sequence reads as follows: TGTGCCATCAGTGAGGGGACAGGGGTCCCTGAAAAACTGTTTTTT. The chain joins TRBV10-3 to TRBJ1-4; 10 central nucleotides agree with TRBD1. Here V drops 2 bases and J drops 7 bases, and the junction holds 4 bases not matched to any gene. The CDR3, cysteine through phenylalanine, is 15 amino acids long. Only CDR3 DNA remains: 45 bases, in frame from the first base. CDR1 and CDR2 were assigned from the germline V gene as ENHRY and SYGVKD.